These 25 T cell receptor beta chains were all obtained from the same sample, sequenced in a study of metastatic and nonmetastatic thyroid tumors (dated by TCRdb to 2018 to 2021). Before undergoing thyroid surgery, none of the patients had been given any kind of treatment. The protocol used for the library was PCR. Sequencing used an Illumina HiSeq 4000. Starting from the raw public reads, TCRdb applied fastp trimming at Q25, assembled clones with MiXCR and retained in-frame beta chains. The sample table records some 22,000 clones; around a fifth of these occur just once. Of the sample, about an eighth falls within the top ten clones. Sequenced input: blood. Source of these receptors: a male donor with papillary thyroid cancer or a benign thyroid nodule (not recorded which). Some clones in this sample may be carry-over from other donors' samples.

This clone has only a few counts. A read error may produce the germline difference seen at one junction end. This rearrangement joins TRBV6-2 or TRBV6-3 to TRBJ2-6, with a weak D call TRBD1 (6 bases). CDR3 length equals 14 residues. CDR1 is MNHEY and CDR2 is SVGEGT in the germline V gene. Here the CDR3 DNA reads TGTGCCAGCAGTTACTCCCCAGGGGCCTACGTCCTGACTTTC. Protein sequence: CASSYSPGAYVLTF.

This clone is medium-sized. The V call is TRBV30, the J call TRBJ2-2; unclear D gene. V lost 5 bases, J lost 0 bases, and 7 bases lay in between. Germline V lookup: CDR1 GTSNPN, CDR2 SVGIG (reference sequence). The CDR3 is 13 residues long. Here the CDR3 reads CAWRVANTGELFF. CDR3 coding DNA: TGTGCCTGGCGCGTGGCGAACACCGGGGAGCTGTTTTTT.

V gene TRBV6-2 or TRBV6-3 combines with J gene TRBJ1-1; D not certain. The CDR3 contains 11 residues. V lost 4 bases to trimming and J lost 10 bases, with 10 bases between them. Germline V gene sequence: CDR1 MNHEY, CDR2 SVGEGT. The CDR3 DNA follows: TGTGCCAGCAGTTCTCGGGGAGGAGCTTTCTTT. This codes for CASSSRGGAFF.

The sample holds a few counts of this clone. V usage is TRBV24-1 and J usage is TRBJ2-3; weak D call: TRBD2 (5 bases). V shed 4 bases and J shed 4 bases, with 14 bases lying between them. The germline gives CDR1 KGHDR, CDR2 SFDVKD. The CDR3 totals 15 residues. DNA of the CDR3: TGTGCCACCAGTGACACCCCGACTACTTCAGATACGCAGTATTTT. Translating gives CATSDTPTTSDTQYF.

This clone has a count of ten or more. This rearrangement joins TRBV28 to TRBJ1-5; TRBD1 might be the D (5 bases). This CDR3 has 14 amino acids. CDR1 and CDR2 (germline): MDHEN, SYDVKM. Between the trimmed V and J ends, which lost 6 bases and 3 bases, there was a span of 12 bases. CDR3 coding DNA: TGTGCCAGCAGGGAGGGGAGGAACAATCAGCCCCAGCATTTT. This gives the protein CASREGRNNQPQHF.

This clone has a count of ten or more. This chain connects TRBV20-1 to TRBJ2-7; D possibly corresponds to TRBD1 (6 bases). CDR3 length: 13 amino acids. The germline gives CDR1 DFQATT, CDR2 SNEGSKA (reference sequence). V dropped 4 bases and J dropped 7 bases, with 17 bases sitting between them. The CDR3 DNA reads TGCAGTGCTAACGGCCCCGGGACACGAGAGCAGTACTTC. Its translation is CSANGPGTREQYF.

This clone has ten or more counts. The chain employs TRBV2 and TRBJ2-1; weak D call: TRBD1 (6 bases). The ends were cut back, 10 bases at V and 7 bases at J, with 20 bases in the middle. This CDR3 has 14 amino acids. CDR1 is SNHLY, CDR2 FYNNEI, per germline. The CDR3 sequence: CATRPGASGNEQFF. In DNA form, the CDR3 reads TGTGCCACCCGTCCAGGGGCCTCCGGGAATGAGCAGTTCTTC. The full variable domain, with the rest looked up from reference TRBV2 and TRBJ2-1, is EPEVTQTPSHQVTQMGQEVILRCVPISNHLYFYWYRQILGQKVEFLVSFYNNEISEKSEIFDDQFSVERPDGSNFTLKIRSTKLEDSAMYFCATRPGASGNEQFFGPGTRLTVL.

This clone was seen many times. V usage is TRBV7-8 and J usage is TRBJ1-5, with no clear D. Germline V gene lookup returns CDR1 SGHVS and CDR2 FQNEAQ. V lost 1 base to trimming and J lost 5 bases, with 9 bases between them. This CDR3 has 14 amino acids. CDR3 in amino acids: CASSLGGWDQPQHF. In DNA, the CDR3 is TGTGCCAGCAGCTTAGGAGGATGGGATCAGCCCCAGCATTTT.

Notes on this clone: An end of the junction differs from the germline gene, which may be a read error. The chain joins TRBV18 to TRBJ2-3; D gene unclear. The germline V gene encodes CDR1 KGHSH and CDR2 LQKENI. The CDR3 is made up of 14 amino acids. The CDR3 here is CASSPQSLWTDAFF. CDR3 coding DNA: TGTGCCAGCTCACCTCAATCTCTCTGGACGGACGCTTTTTTT.

This clone was detected ten times or more. A much larger clone lies one base from this, so it may be a read error. The missing conserved phenylalanine or tryptophan at the end of this CDR3 makes a read error likely. The V gene is TRBV4-2, the J gene TRBJ1-1; D is undetermined. Germline values: CDR1 LGHNA, CDR2 YNFKEQ. The V end lost 4 bases, the J end lost 6 bases, and 9 bases lay between the germline ends. The CDR3 spans 12 residues. The CDR3 loop is CASSLQQAEAFL. Written as DNA, the CDR3 is TGTGCCAGCAGCCTCCAACAAGCTGAAGCTTTCCTT.

This clone occurred many times. This chain joins TRBV11-2 and TRBJ1-2; D may be TRBD1 (5 bases). The CDR3 loop spans 16 amino acids. Germline V gene data show CDR1 as SGHAT and CDR2 as FQNNGV. Trimming shortened V by 4 bases and J by 5 bases, and 20 bases separated the two germline ends. The CDR3 is CASSSSGRDSFYGYTF. CDR3 DNA sequence: TGTGCCAGCAGCTCCTCCGGCCGCGACAGTTTTTATGGCTACACCTTC.

This clone was observed many times. The V call is TRBV25-1, the J call TRBJ2-3; 7 nucleotides align to TRBD1. V lost 7 bases, J lost 2 bases, and 6 bases stayed unmatched. There are 14 residues in the CDR3. Germline assignment: CDR1 MGHDK and CDR2 SYGVNS. As DNA, the CDR3 is TGTGCCAGCACCGGGGACAGCCACACAGATACGCAGTATTTT. Translating gives CASTGDSHTDTQYF.

This clone was seen at least ten times. The genes are TRBV7-6 and TRBJ2-2; D is unclear. Germline V gene sequence: CDR1 SGHVS, CDR2 FNYEAQ. V shed 1 base and J shed 5 bases, with 11 bases lying between them. The CDR3 runs to 15 residues. The CDR3 sequence: CASSLDLVGTGELFF. The CDR3 bases are TGTGCCAGCAGCTTAGATCTTGTGGGGACCGGGGAGCTGTTTTTT.

The chain links TRBV19 to TRBJ1-6; maybe TRBD1 (6 bases). With 7 bases removed from V and 9 bases from J, the gap between germline ends came to 16 bases. The CDR3 contains 14 residues. Germline-derived CDR1 and CDR2 are LNHDA and SQIVND (reference sequence). The CDR3 nucleotides read TGTGCCAGTATGGGACATGGGATCGTTTCACCCCTCCACTTT. Translated, it gives CASMGHGIVSPLHF.

This chain links TRBV7-2 with TRBJ2-7, with D maybe TRBD2 (7 bases). The V and J ends lost 3 bases and 7 bases respectively, with 16 bases between them. The CDR3 sequence is 14 residues long. CDR1 and CDR2 from the germline V gene are SGHTA and FQGNSA. The CDR3: CASSLRGGVVEQYF. The CDR3 coding sequence is TGTGCCAGCAGCTTGAGGGGGGGCGTGGTGGAGCAGTACTTC.

This clone appeared many times. The CDR3 protein is CASGMWNQPQHF. The CDR3 DNA sequence: TGTGCCAGCGGCATGTGGAATCAGCCCCAGCATTTT. The V gene is TRBV27, the J gene TRBJ1-5; D gene ambiguous. Trimming took 8 bases from V and 4 from J, leaving 9 bases between them. The CDR3 spans 12 residues. Germline V gene lookup returns CDR1 MNHEY and CDR2 SMNVEV (reference sequence).

The CDR3 loop reads CSARQPNTGELFF. The CDR3 bases are TGCAGTGCTAGACAGCCGAACACCGGGGAGCTGTTTTTT. The chain links TRBV20-1 to TRBJ2-2, with D unresolved. This CDR3 contains 13 residues. CDR1 DFQATT and CDR2 SNEGSKA come from the germline V gene (reference sequence). V was clipped by 2 bases and J by 0 bases, with 4 bases between them.

As regards this clone: One end of the junction fails to match germline, which may point to a read error. The rearrangement links TRBV4-1 to TRBJ2-1; 13 bases line up with TRBD2. In germline, CDR1 is MGHRA, CDR2 YSYEKL. The CDR3 loop spans 20 amino acids. The CDR3 DNA follows: TGCGCCAGTAGCCACCCAAAAGGACTAGCGGGAGTCAAGAGGTCTGATGATCAGTTCTTC. Encoded protein: CASSHPKGLAGVKRSDDQFF.

The chain employs TRBV7-8 and TRBJ2-7, with D possibly matching TRBD2 (5 bases). The CDR3 covers 13 residues. Germline V gene data show CDR1 as SGHVS and CDR2 as FQNEAQ. V was clipped by 3 bases and J by 7 bases, with 13 bases between them. CDR3 sequence: CASSFQDSGEQYF. DNA for the CDR3: TGTGCCAGCAGCTTCCAGGATTCGGGAGAGCAGTACTTC.

In its sample, this clone was seen a few times. The junction departs from the called germline gene at one end, perhaps through a read error. The chain couples TRBV2 to TRBJ2-7; D gene ambiguous. This CDR3 spans 12 amino acids. CDR1 is SNHLY, CDR2 FYNNEI, per germline. Here the CDR3 DNA reads TGTGCCAGCACCATAGCATTCTACGAGCAGTACTTT. Its protein product is CASTIAFYEQYF.

By proportion, this clone is medium-sized. V is TRBV28 and J is TRBJ2-7; D unclear. Germline values: CDR1 MDHEN, CDR2 SYDVKM. V lost 4 bases, J lost 0 bases, and 7 bases lay in between. The CDR3 has 13 residues. CDR3 residues: CASSSPHSYEQYF. The CDR3 bases are TGTGCCAGCAGTTCTCCACACTCCTACGAGCAGTACTTC.

There are many counts of this clone. The V and J genes are TRBV5-1 and TRBJ2-1; D may be TRBD2 (6 bases). Germline V CDR1 and CDR2: SGHRS, YFSETQ. CDR3 length: 14 residues. Trimming shortened V by 0 bases and J by 8 bases, and 12 bases separated the two germline ends. In DNA form, the CDR3 reads TGCGCCAGCAGCTTGGGCGGGAACCTCGATGAGCAGTTCTTC. Protein: CASSLGGNLDEQFF.

This clone has ten or more counts. The chain carries TRBV15 and TRBJ2-1; TRBD1 matches at 8 bases. CDR3 length: 14 amino acids. The trim removed 0 bases at V and 7 bases at J, leaving 2 bases unmatched. Germline CDR1 is LNHNV and CDR2 is YYDKDF (reference sequence). CDR3 sequence (DNA): TGTGCCACCAGCAGAGACAGGGGGCCTAATGAGCAGTTCTTC. It yields the protein CATSRDRGPNEQFF.

This clone was detected many times. V usage is TRBV28 and J usage is TRBJ1-4; tentatively, D is TRBD1 (6 bases). The CDR3 covers 17 residues. V shed 5 bases and J shed 8 bases, with 24 bases lying between them. The germline gives CDR1 MDHEN, CDR2 SYDVKM. As DNA, the CDR3 is TGTGCCAGCAGTCCACTGGTAGGGGGGGCCAATGGGGAAAAACTGTTTTTT. Protein sequence: CASSPLVGGANGEKLFF.

The V call is TRBV20-1, the J call TRBJ2-7; D uncertain. The germline V and J ends were trimmed by 5 bases and 2 bases, with 19 bases remaining between them. CDR1 and CDR2 (germline): DFQATT, SNEGSKA (reference sequence). The CDR3 is 15 amino acids. CDR3 coding DNA: TGCAGTGCTCCTTGGCCTGCTCAGGCCCCCTACGAGCAGTACTTC. It translates to CSAPWPAQAPYEQYF.